The 10 T cell receptor beta chains presented below share a single source sample, sequenced in a study of early stage breast cancer tumors. TCRdb's copy holds only in-frame clones and misses some; the assay was immunoSEQ multiplex PCR. The sample yields fewer than 80,000 clones, roughly 80% seen once. Material for sequencing was blood. The receptors derive from a person in their forties with breast cancer.

This chain uses TRBV4-1 with TRBJ2-1; 7 bases line up with TRBD2. CDR1 and CDR2 (germline): MGHRA, YSYEKL. With 2 bases clipped from V and 6 bases from J, the junction kept 7 bases outside the gene matches. The CDR3 loop spans 15 amino acids. The CDR3 DNA is TGCGCCAGCAGCCAATGGGGCGGGAGTTTCAATGAGCAGTTCTTC. Protein sequence: CASSQWGGSFNEQFF.

V gene TRBV11-2 combines with J gene TRBJ2-7; 9 bases map to TRBD2. The V gene's germline CDR1 is SGHAT and CDR2 FQNNGV. Trimming took 4 bases from V and 3 from J; bases not matched to a gene: 10. This CDR3 region has 16 residues. The CDR3 sequence: CASSSTVEREDYEQYF. In nucleotides, the CDR3 is TGTGCCAGCAGCTCCACGGTTGAGCGGGAGGACTACGAGCAGTACTTC.

The chain is built from TRBV5-1 and TRBJ2-5; D gene ambiguous. The V end lost 2 bases, the J end lost 2 bases, and 4 bases lay between the germline ends. Germline CDR1 is SGHRS and CDR2 is YFSETQ. The CDR3 spans 12 residues. Here the CDR3 DNA reads TGCGCCAGCAGCTTAGTACAAGAGACCCAGTACTTC. Its translation is CASSLVQETQYF.

The genes are TRBV7-3 and TRBJ2-3; 7 bases match TRBD2. The length of the CDR3 is 14 residues. Germline CDR1 reads SGHTA; CDR2 reads FQGTGA. V dropped 3 bases and J dropped 3; count of bases not matched to a gene: 3. CDR3 amino acids: CASSLGEGTDTQYF. CDR3 DNA: TGTGCCAGCAGCTTGGGGGAGGGGACAGATACGCAGTATTTT.

J is TRBJ2-1 and V is TRBV11-2; D remains ambiguous. Germline V gene data show CDR1 as SGHAT and CDR2 as FQNNGV. V gave up 1 base and J gave up 6 bases, with 4 bases separating them. The CDR3 length is 12 residues. The CDR3 sequence: CASSLGFNEQFF. Here the CDR3 DNA reads TGTGCCAGCAGCTTAGGGTTCAATGAGCAGTTCTTC.

This clone was counted only a few times. CDR3 DNA: TGTGCCATCAGTGCAGGGGCCTCCTATTATGGCTACACCTTC. It yields the protein CAISAGASYYGYTF. This chain links TRBV10-3 with TRBJ1-2; possibly TRBD1 for D (6 bases). V lost 4 bases to trimming and J lost 5 bases, with 14 bases between them. In germline, CDR1 is ENHRY, CDR2 SYGVKD. The CDR3 runs 14 residues.

J is TRBJ1-2 and V is TRBV5-4; TRBD1 aligns across 10 bases. Germline V gene lookup returns CDR1 SGHNT and CDR2 YYREEE (reference sequence). The ends lost 1 base at V and 7 bases at J; junction bases unmatched: 4. The length of the CDR3 is 14 residues. The CDR3 spells CASSLMGQGSGYTF. In DNA, the CDR3 is TGTGCCAGCAGCTTGATGGGACAGGGGAGTGGCTACACCTTC.

The genes are TRBV25-1 and TRBJ1-2; D might be TRBD1 (6 bases). The V gene's germline CDR1 is MGHDK and CDR2 SYGVNS. The CDR3 is 17 residues long. With 0 bases removed from V and 4 bases from J, the gap between germline ends came to 18 bases. The CDR3 loop reads CASSEYGSGGSVYGYTF. CDR3 sequence (DNA): TGTGCCAGCAGTGAATATGGTTCCGGGGGCAGCGTCTATGGCTACACCTTC.

This chain connects TRBV28 to TRBJ1-2, with D possibly being TRBD1 (6 bases). V lost 6 bases and J 8 bases, leaving 22 bases between the germline ends. The CDR3 totals 15 residues. Germline CDR1 is MDHEN and CDR2 is SYDVKM. Here the CDR3 reads CASSKQGGSLKGYTF. CDR3 nucleotides: TGTGCCAGCAGCAAACAGGGAGGTTCCCTAAAGGGCTACACCTTC.

This clone was counted a single time. The chain employs TRBV6-1 and TRBJ2-7; no firm D call. The CDR3 has 14 residues. Germline CDR1 reads MNHNS; CDR2 reads SASEGT. V was cut by 2 bases and J by 5 bases, with 13 bases left in between. CDR3 region: CASSESRSAHEQYF. The CDR3 region has the DNA TGTGCCAGCAGTGAAAGCAGATCCGCACACGAGCAGTACTTC.